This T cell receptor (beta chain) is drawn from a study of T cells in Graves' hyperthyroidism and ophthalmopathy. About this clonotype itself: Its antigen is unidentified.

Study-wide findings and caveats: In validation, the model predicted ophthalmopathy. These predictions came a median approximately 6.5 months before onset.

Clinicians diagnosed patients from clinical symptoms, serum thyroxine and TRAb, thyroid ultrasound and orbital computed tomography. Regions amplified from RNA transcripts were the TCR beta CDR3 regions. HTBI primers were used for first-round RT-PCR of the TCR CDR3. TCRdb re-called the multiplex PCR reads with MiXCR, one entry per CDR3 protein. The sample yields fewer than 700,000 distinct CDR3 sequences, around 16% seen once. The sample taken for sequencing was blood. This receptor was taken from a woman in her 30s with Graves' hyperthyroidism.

CDR3 sequence reads: CASSRLAGGPFDEQFF. The CDR3 nucleotides are TGTGCCAGCAGCCGCTTAGCGGGAGGGCCCTTCGATGAGCAGTTCTTC. The gene calls are TRBV3-1 and TRBJ2-1, with 11 positions matching TRBD2. Looked up from germline, CDR1 is LGHDT and CDR2 is YNNKEL (reference sequence). This CDR3 region has 16 residues. V gave up 4 bases and J gave up 8 bases; unmatched junction bases: 10.